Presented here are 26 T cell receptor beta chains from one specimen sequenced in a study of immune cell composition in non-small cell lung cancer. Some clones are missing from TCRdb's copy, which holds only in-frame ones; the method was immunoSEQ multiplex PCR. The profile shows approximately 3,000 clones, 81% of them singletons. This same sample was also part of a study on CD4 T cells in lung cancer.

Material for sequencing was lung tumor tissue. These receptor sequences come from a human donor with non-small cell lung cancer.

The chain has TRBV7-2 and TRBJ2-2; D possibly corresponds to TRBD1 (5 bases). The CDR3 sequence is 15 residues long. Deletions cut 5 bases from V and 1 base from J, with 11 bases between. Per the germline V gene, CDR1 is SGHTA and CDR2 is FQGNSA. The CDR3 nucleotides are TGTGCCAGCAGCCCTCAAACAGGGAACACCGGGGAGCTGTTTTTT. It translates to CASSPQTGNTGELFF.

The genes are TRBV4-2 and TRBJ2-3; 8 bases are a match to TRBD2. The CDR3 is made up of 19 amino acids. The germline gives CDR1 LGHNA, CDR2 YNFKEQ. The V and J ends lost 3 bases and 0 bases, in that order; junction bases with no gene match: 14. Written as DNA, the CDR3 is TGTGCCAGCAGCCATGTGATACCCGGGACTAGATACAGCACAGATACGCAGTATTTT. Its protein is CASSHVIPGTRYSTDTQYF.

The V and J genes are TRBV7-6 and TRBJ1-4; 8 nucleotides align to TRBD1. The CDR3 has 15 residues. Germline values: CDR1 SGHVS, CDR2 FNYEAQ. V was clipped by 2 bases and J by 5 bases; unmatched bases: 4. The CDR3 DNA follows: TGTGCCAGCAGCTTAAGGACAGGGAGCAATGAAAAACTGTTTTTT. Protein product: CASSLRTGSNEKLFF. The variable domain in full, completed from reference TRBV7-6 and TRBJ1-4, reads GAGVSQSPRYKVTKRGQDVALRCDPISGHVSLYWYRQALGQGPEFLTYFNYEAQQDKSGLPNDRFSAERPEGSISTLTIQRTEQRDSAMYRCASSLRTGSNEKLFFGSGTQLSVL.

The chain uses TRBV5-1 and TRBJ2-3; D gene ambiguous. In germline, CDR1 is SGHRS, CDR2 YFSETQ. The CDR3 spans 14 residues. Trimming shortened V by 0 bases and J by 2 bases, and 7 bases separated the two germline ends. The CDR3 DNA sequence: TGCGCCAGCAGCTTGGACCAGGCCACAGATACGCAGTATTTT. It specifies CASSLDQATDTQYF.

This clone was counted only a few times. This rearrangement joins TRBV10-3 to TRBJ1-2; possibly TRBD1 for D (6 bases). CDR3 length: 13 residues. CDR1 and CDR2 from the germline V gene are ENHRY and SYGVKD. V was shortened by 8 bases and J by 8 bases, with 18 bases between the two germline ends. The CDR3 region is CAIPEGETGGYTF. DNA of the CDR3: TGTGCCATCCCCGAGGGGGAAACCGGCGGCTACACCTTC.

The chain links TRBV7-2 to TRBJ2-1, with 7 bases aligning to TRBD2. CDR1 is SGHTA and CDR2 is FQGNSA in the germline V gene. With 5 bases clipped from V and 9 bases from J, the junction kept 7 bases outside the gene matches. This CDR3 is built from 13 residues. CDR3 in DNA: TGTGCCAGCAGCGAAACTAGCGTTACTGAGCAGTTCTTC. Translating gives CASSETSVTEQFF.

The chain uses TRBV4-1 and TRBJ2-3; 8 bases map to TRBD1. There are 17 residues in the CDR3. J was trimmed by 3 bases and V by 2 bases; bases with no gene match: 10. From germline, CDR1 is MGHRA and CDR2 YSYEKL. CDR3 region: CASSQRGQGKSTDTQYF. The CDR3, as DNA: TGCGCCAGCAGCCAAAGAGGACAGGGTAAATCGACAGATACGCAGTATTTT.

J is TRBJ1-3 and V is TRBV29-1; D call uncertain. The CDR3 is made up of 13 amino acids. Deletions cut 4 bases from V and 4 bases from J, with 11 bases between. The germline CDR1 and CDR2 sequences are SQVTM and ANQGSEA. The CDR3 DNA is TGCAGCGTTGGGAAGACGAGGGGAAACACCATATATTTT. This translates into CSVGKTRGNTIYF.

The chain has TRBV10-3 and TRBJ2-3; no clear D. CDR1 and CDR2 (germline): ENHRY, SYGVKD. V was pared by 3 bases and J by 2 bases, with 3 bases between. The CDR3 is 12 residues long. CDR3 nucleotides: TGTGCCATCAGTGACGTCACAGATACGCAGTATTTT. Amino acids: CAISDVTDTQYF.

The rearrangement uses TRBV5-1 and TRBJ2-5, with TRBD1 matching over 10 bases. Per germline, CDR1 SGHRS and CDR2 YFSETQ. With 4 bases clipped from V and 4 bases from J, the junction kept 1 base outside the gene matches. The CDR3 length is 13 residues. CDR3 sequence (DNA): TGCGCCAGCAGCAGGGACAGGGGAGAGACCCAGTACTTC. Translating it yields CASSRDRGETQYF. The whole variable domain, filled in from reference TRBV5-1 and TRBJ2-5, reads KAGVTQTPRYLIKTRGQQVTLSCSPISGHRSVSWYQQTPGQGLQFLFEYFSETQRNKGNFPGRFSGRQFSNSRSEMNVSTLELGDSALYLCASSRDRGETQYFGPGTRLLVL.

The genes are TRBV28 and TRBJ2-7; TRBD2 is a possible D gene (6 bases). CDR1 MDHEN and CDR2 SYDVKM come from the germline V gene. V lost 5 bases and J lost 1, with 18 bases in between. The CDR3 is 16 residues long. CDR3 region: CASSDPRGGVSYEQYF. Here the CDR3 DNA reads TGTGCCAGCAGTGACCCCCGAGGAGGGGTTTCCTACGAGCAGTACTTC.

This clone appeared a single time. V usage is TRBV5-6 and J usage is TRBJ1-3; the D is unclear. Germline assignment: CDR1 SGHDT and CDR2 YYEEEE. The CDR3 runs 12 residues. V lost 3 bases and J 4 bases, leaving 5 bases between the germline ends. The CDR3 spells CASSYEGNTIYF. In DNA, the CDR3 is TGTGCCAGCAGCTATGAGGGAAACACCATATATTTT.

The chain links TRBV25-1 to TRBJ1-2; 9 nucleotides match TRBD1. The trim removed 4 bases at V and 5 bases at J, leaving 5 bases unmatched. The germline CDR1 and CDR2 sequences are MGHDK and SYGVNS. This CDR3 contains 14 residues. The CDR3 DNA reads TGTGCCAGCAGTGCGACGGACAGGGGTTATGGCTACACCTTC. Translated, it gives CASSATDRGYGYTF.

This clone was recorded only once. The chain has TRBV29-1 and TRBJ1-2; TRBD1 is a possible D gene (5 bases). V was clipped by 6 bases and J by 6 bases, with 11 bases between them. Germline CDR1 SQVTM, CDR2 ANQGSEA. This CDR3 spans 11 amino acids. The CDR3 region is CSVYDSDGYTF. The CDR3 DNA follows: TGCAGCGTCTACGACAGCGATGGCTACACCTTC.

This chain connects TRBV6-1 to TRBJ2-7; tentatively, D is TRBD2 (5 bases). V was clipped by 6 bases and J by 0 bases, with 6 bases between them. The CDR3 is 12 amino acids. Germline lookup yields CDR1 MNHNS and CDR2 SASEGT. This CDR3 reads CASRGSSYEQYF. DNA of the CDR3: TGTGCCAGCAGGGGGAGCTCCTACGAGCAGTACTTC.

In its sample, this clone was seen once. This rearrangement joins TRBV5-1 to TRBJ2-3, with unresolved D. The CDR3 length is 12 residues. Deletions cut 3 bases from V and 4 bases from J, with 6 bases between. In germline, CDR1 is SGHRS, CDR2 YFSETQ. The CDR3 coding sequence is TGCGCCAGCAGCTCGCAGGCAGATACGCAGTATTTT. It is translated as CASSSQADTQYF.

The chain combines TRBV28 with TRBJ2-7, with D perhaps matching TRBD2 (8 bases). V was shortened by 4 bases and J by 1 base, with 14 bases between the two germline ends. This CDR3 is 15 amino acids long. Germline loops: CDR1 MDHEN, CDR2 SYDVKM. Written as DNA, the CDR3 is TGTGCCAGCAGTTACAGGGGCGGGGGGTCCTACGAGCAGTACTTC. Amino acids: CASSYRGGGSYEQYF.

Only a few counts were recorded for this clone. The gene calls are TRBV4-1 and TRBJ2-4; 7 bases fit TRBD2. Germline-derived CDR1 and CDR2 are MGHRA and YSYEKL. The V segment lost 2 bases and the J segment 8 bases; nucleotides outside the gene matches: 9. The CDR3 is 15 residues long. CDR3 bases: TGCGCCAGCAGCCAATCGCCTGGGACTACAGACATTCAGTACTTC. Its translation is CASSQSPGTTDIQYF.

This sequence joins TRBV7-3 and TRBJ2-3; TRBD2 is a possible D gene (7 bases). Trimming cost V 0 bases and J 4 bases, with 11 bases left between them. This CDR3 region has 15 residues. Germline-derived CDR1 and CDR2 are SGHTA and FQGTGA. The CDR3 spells CASSLTGGGSDTQYF. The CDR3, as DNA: TGTGCCAGCAGCTTAACAGGGGGGGGATCAGATACGCAGTATTTT.

CDR3 DNA sequence: TGCGCCAGCACCCAGGGGGGCGGCTACGAGCAGTACTTC. This codes for CASTQGGGYEQYF. The genes are TRBV5-1 and TRBJ2-7; D might be TRBD1 (7 bases). The length of the CDR3 is 13 residues. V lost 6 bases and J 3 bases, leaving 13 bases between the germline ends. Germline-derived CDR1 and CDR2 are SGHRS and YFSETQ.

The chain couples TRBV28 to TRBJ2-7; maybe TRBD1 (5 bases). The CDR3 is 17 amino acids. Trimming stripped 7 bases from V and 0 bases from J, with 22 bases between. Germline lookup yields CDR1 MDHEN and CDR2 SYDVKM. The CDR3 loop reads CASKGLRGTDDSYEQYF. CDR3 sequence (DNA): TGTGCCAGCAAAGGTTTAAGGGGAACAGATGACTCCTACGAGCAGTACTTC.

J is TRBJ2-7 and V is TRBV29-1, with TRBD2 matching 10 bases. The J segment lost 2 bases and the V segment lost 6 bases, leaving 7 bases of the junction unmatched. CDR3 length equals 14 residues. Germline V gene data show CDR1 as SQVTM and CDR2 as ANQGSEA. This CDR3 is CSVGSAGGPYEQYF. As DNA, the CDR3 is TGCAGCGTCGGCTCAGCGGGAGGGCCCTACGAGCAGTACTTC.

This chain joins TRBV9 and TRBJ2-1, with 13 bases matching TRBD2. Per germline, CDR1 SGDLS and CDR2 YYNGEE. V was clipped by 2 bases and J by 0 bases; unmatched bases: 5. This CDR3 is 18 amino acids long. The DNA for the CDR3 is TGTGCCAGCAGCGTGGGGACTAGCGGGACCAGCTCCTACAATGAGCAGTTCTTC. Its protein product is CASSVGTSGTSSYNEQFF.

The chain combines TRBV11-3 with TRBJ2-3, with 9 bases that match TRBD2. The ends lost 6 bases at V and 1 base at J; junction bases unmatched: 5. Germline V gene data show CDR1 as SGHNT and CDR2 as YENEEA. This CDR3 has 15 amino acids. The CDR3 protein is CASSFQREGTDTQYF. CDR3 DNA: TGTGCCAGCAGTTTCCAGCGGGAGGGCACAGATACGCAGTATTTT.

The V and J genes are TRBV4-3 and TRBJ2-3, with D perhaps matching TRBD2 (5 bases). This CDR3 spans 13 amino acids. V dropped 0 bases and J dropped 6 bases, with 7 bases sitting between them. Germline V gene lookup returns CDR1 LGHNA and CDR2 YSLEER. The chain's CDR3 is CASSQDRGDTQYF. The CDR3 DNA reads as TGCGCCAGCAGCCAAGATCGGGGTGATACGCAGTATTTT.

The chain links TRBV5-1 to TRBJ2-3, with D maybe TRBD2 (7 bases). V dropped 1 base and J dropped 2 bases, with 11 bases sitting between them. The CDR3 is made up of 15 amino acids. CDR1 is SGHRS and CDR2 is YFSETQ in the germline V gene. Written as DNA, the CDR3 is TGCGCCAGCAGCTTGCCGGGGGGCGCCACAGATACGCAGTATTTT. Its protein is CASSLPGGATDTQYF.